These T cell receptor beta chains were read from a single sample in a study of blood T cell repertoires in COVID-19. Assay used: immunoSEQ multiplex PCR; TCRdb lists only in-frame clones, some missing. The repertoire consists of about 64,000 clones, with 80% to 90% occurring once and the leading ten covering 40% to 45%. The sequencing input was peripheral blood. The receptor set was obtained from a woman in her sixties or seventies with COVID-19, enrolled during active disease. Both conserved end residues are part of each CDR3. A D gene is named only where the DNA matches it firmly. Expanded clones are given a class, and other clones once, few, many or no size at all.

D gene	clone size	V gene	J gene	CDR3 protein	CDR3 DNA
-	-	TRBV6-5	TRBJ1-6	CASSSSGQNSPLHF	TGTGCCAGCAGTTCCTCCGGACAGAATTCACCCCTCCACTTT
-	-	TRBV30	TRBJ1-1	CAWSPGGYTEAFF	TGTGCCTGGAGCCCCGGGGGGTACACTGAAGCTTTCTTT
TRBD1	once	TRBV12-5	TRBJ2-2	CASGLGQGIGELFF	TGTGCTAGTGGTTTGGGACAGGGGATCGGGGAGCTGTTTTTT
TRBD1	-	TRBV3-1/TRBV3-2	TRBJ1-6	CASSRPMTGSSYNSPLHF	TGTGCCAGCAGCCGCCCGATGACAGGGAGCTCCTATAATTCACCCCTCCACTTT
-	-	TRBV18	TRBJ1-1	CASSDTGTRDTEAFF	TGTGCCAGCTCGGATACAGGGACCCGAGACACTGAAGCTTTCTTT
-	-	TRBV18	TRBJ1-1	CASSPTVGADTEAFF	TGTGCCAGCTCACCGACCGTGGGGGCGGACACTGAAGCTTTCTTT
TRBD1	-	TRBV7-9	TRBJ1-1	CASSLGQGDTEAFF	TGTGCCAGCAGCTTGGGACAGGGGGACACTGAAGCTTTCTTT
-	-	TRBV9	TRBJ1-5	CASSGTDNQPQHF	TGTGCCAGCAGCGGGACAGACAATCAGCCCCAGCATTTT
TRBD2	-	TRBV28	TRBJ2-7	CASSLGLAGPGRSASYEQYF	TGTGCCAGCAGTCTGGGACTAGCGGGACCCGGGCGTTCGGCTTCATACGAGCAGTACTTC
-	-	TRBV19	TRBJ1-6	CASRTAANSPLHF	TGTGCCAGTAGAACAGCAGCAAATTCACCCCTCCACTTT
-	-	TRBV10-3	TRBJ2-1	CAIGTPREYYNEQFF	TGTGCCATCGGGACCCCCCGGGAGTACTACAATGAGCAGTTCTTC
-	-	TRBV27	TRBJ1-6	CASSWEGGYNSPLHF	TGTGCCAGCAGTTGGGAGGGGGGTTATAATTCACCCCTCCACTTT
TRBD1	-	TRBV18	TRBJ1-3	CASSRNTGDGNTIYF	TGTGCCAGCTCAAGGAACACAGGGGATGGAAACACCATATATTTT
-	-	TRBV28	TRBJ1-4	CASSLVRFNEKLFF	TGTGCCAGCAGTTTAGTCCGTTTCAATGAAAAACTGTTTTTT
-	-	TRBV20-1	TRBJ1-2	CSASVRMDYGYTF	TGCAGTGCTAGTGTGAGAATGGACTATGGCTACACCTTC
-	-	TRBV3-1/TRBV3-2	TRBJ2-7	CASSQGPATGISYEQYF	TGTGCCAGCAGCCAGGGCCCTGCTACAGGAATCTCCTACGAGCAGTACTTC
TRBD2	-	TRBV13	TRBJ2-7	CASSLGLSRTSTYEQYF	TGTGCCAGCAGCTTAGGCCTTTCGAGGACTAGCACCTACGAGCAGTACTTC
-	-	TRBV10-1	TRBJ2-7	CASGRSSYEQYF	TGCGCCAGCGGGAGGAGCTCCTACGAGCAGTACTTC
TRBD1	-	TRBV28	TRBJ2-7	CASSRGAGGKQYF	TGTGCCAGCAGCCGCGGGGCAGGGGGCAAGCAGTACTTC
-	-	TRBV7-2	TRBJ2-3	CASSWRDTQYF	TGTGCCAGCAGCTGGCGGGATACGCAGTATTTT
-	-	TRBV7-9	TRBJ1-1	CASTLGVSTEAFF	TGTGCCAGCACCCTAGGGGTGTCCACTGAAGCTTTCTTT
-	-	TRBV5-1	TRBJ2-1	CASSLDSGAMGEQFF	TGCGCCAGCAGCTTGGACTCGGGAGCAATGGGTGAGCAGTTCTTC
TRBD1	-	TRBV4-3	TRBJ1-3	CASSQGTGGLGNTIYF	TGCGCCAGCAGCCAAGGGACAGGGGGCCTTGGAAACACCATATATTTT
TRBD1	-	TRBV7-7	TRBJ2-5	CASSLDRVKTQYF	TGTGCCAGCAGCCTAGACAGGGTGAAGACCCAGTACTTC
-	-	TRBV19	TRBJ1-1	CASSLTGLDTEAFF	TGTGCCAGTAGTCTAACAGGGCTCGACACTGAAGCTTTCTTT
-	few	TRBV2	TRBJ1-1	CASNIGSNRGTEAFF	TGTGCCAGCAACATCGGCTCAAATCGGGGAACTGAAGCTTTCTTT
-	-	TRBV4-1	TRBJ2-1	CASSRQSTYNEQFF	TGCGCCAGCAGCCGACAATCTACCTACAATGAGCAGTTCTTC
TRBD2	-	TRBV11-2	TRBJ2-2	CASRFPGLATAGELFF	TGTGCCAGCAGGTTCCCGGGACTAGCGACAGCCGGGGAGCTGTTTTTT
-	-	TRBV18	TRBJ2-3	CASSPPERRGPDTQYF	TGTGCCAGCTCACCACCGGAACGGAGAGGCCCAGATACGCAGTATTTT
TRBD1	-	TRBV28	TRBJ1-2	CASSSGTEALVNYGYTF	TGTGCCAGCAGTTCCGGGACAGAGGCCCTCGTTAACTATGGCTACACCTTC
TRBD1	once	TRBV7-9	TRBJ2-7	CASSRTGDEQYF	TGTGCCAGCAGCCGAACAGGGGACGAGCAGTACTTC
TRBD1	-	TRBV7-2	TRBJ1-5	CASSLYGTAVQPQHF	TGTGCCAGCAGCCTGTATGGGACAGCCGTACAGCCCCAGCATTTT
TRBD1	once	TRBV5-1	TRBJ1-1	CASSSGGPNTEAFF	TGCGCCAGCAGCTCAGGGGGCCCTAACACTGAAGCTTTCTTT
TRBD1	-	TRBV6-6	TRBJ1-2	CASRYGTGGGYYGYTF	TGTGCCAGCAGATACGGGACAGGGGGAGGGTACTATGGCTACACCTTC
-	-	TRBV10-3	TRBJ2-6	CAITEAGVSGANVLTF	TGTGCCATCACGGAGGCAGGCGTATCTGGGGCCAACGTCCTGACTTTC
-	-	TRBV12-3/TRBV12-4	TRBJ1-1	CASSLGTITEAFF	TGTGCCAGCAGTTTGGGCACGATCACTGAAGCTTTCTTT
-	-	TRBV6-5	TRBJ1-1	CASTANKGGDTEAFF	TGTGCCAGTACTGCAAACAAGGGAGGAGACACTGAAGCTTTCTTT
-	-	TRBV6-5	TRBJ1-5	CASSLDSNSNQPQHF	TGTGCCAGCAGTCTGGACAGCAATAGCAATCAGCCCCAGCATTTT
-	-	TRBV9	TRBJ1-3	CASSVDYSGNTIYF	TGTGCCAGCAGCGTAGACTACTCTGGAAACACCATATATTTT
TRBD1	-	TRBV27	TRBJ1-2	CASSFLDRVANYGYTF	TGTGCCAGCAGTTTCTTAGACAGGGTTGCTAACTATGGCTACACCTTC
TRBD1	-	TRBV3-1/TRBV3-2	TRBJ1-2	CASRDGTGGSGYTF	TGTGCCAGCAGAGACGGGACAGGGGGCTCTGGCTACACCTTC
-	-	TRBV11-2	TRBJ2-5	CASSPPGLQETQYF	TGTGCCAGCAGCCCCCCAGGGTTACAAGAGACCCAGTACTTC